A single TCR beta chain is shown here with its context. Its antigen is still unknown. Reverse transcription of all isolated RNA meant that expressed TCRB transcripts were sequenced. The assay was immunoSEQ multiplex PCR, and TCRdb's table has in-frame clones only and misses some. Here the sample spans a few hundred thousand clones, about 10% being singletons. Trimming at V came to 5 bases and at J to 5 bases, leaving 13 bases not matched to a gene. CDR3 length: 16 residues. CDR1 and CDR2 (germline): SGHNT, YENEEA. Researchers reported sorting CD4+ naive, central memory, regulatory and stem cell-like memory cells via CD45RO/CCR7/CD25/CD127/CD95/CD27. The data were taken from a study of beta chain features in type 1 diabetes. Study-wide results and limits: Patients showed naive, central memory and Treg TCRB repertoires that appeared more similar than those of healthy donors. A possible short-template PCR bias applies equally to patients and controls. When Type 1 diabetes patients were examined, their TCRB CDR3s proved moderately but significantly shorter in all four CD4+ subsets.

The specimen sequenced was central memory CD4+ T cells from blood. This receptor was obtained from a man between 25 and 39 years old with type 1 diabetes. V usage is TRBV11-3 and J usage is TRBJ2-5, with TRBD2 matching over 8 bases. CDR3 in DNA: TGTGCCAGCAGCACATCGAGCGGGAGCGGGGATGAGACCCAGTACTTC. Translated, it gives CASSTSSGSGDETQYF.